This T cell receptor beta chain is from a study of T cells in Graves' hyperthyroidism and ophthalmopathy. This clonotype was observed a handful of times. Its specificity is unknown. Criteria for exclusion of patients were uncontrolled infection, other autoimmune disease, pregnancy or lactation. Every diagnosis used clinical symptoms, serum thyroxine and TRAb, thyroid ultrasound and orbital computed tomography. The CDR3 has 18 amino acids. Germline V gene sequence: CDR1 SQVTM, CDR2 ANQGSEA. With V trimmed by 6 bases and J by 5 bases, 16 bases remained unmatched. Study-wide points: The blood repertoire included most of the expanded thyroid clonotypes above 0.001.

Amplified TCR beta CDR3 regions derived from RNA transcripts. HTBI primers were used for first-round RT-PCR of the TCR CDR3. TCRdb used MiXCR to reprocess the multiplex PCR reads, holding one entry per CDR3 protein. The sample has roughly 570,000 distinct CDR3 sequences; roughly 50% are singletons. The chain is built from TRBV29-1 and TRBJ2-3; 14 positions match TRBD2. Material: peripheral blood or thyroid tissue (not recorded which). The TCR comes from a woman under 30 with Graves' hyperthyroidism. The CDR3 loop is CSVKAGTSGRGWGDTQYF. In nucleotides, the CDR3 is TGCAGCGTCAAGGCCGGGACTAGCGGGAGAGGGTGGGGAGATACGCAGTATTTT.